This TCR beta chain originates from a study of shared clonotypes between healthy human individuals. The V and J ends lost 4 bases and 2 bases, in that order; junction bases with no gene match: 4. Germline V CDR1 and CDR2: MGHRA, YSYEKL. The CDR3 spans 15 residues. Generated by immunoSEQ multiplex PCR, the TCRdb table keeps only in-frame clones and is missing some. The repertoire has about 320,000 clones, 80% to 90% of them found once; the top ten carry about a sixth. This sequence was found in a young man in good health. Sequenced material: memory CD8+ T cells sorted from blood. Subset in this sample: CD45RO+ cells pooled with CCR7-negative TemRA cells. The gene calls are TRBV4-1 and TRBJ1-5, with 8 bases aligning to TRBD1. The CDR3 sequence is CASSPDRAGNQPQHF. The CDR3 DNA is TGCGCCAGCAGCCCGGACAGGGCTGGCAATCAGCCCCAGCATTTT.